The 23 T cell receptor beta chains given below trace back to one sample, sequenced in a study of human T cells and chemical hapten exposure. Time point: patch test 1, 2 weeks after DPC sensitization. Treatment reported: therapeutic diphenylcyclopropenone sensitization with weekly scalp DPC. Blood, whole and unfractionated, served as the source for total RNA extraction. TCRdb used MiXCR to reprocess the RACE reads, holding one entry per CDR3 protein. The table shows tens of thousands of distinct CDR3 sequences, with about 11% occurring only once. Sample: whole blood, taken in connection with sensitization to the hapten diphenylcyclopropenone (DPC). The receptors were gathered from a woman aged 40 to 49 with alopecia areata. Some clones in this sample may be carry-over from other donors' samples.

This clonotype was detected a few times. The chain recombines TRBV12-3 or TRBV12-4 with TRBJ2-7; 9 bases map to TRBD1. The J segment lost 2 bases and the V segment lost 6 bases, leaving 8 bases of the junction unmatched. The CDR3 is made up of 15 amino acids. The CDR3 DNA sequence: TGTGCCAGCAGGGGGACAGGGATAGGAACCTACGAGCAGTACTTC. It codes for CASRGTGIGTYEQYF.

This clonotype came up once. The chain combines TRBV11-2 with TRBJ1-5, with a weak D call TRBD1 (6 bases). Germline values: CDR1 SGHAT, CDR2 FQNNGV. Trimming took off 7 bases at V and 2 bases at J, with 12 bases between the two ends. CDR3 length equals 14 residues. CDR3 bases: TGTGCCAGCACGGGGGCGTTCGGCAATCAGCCCCAGCATTTT. Its protein product is CASTGAFGNQPQHF.

This rearrangement joins TRBV6-1 to TRBJ2-2; weak D call: TRBD1 (5 bases). V lost 4 bases, J lost 4 bases, and 13 bases lay in between. The CDR3 contains 15 residues. Germline lookup yields CDR1 MNHNS and CDR2 SASEGT. The CDR3 DNA reads as TGTGCCAGCAGTGGTCAGGGTTGGGGCACCGGGGAGCTGTTTTTT. Translated: CASSGQGWGTGELFF.

The sample holds a few counts of this clonotype. This chain joins TRBV20-1 and TRBJ2-1; D remains unclear. The CDR3 length is 14 residues. V lost 1 base to trimming and J lost 0 bases, with 7 bases between them. CDR1 DFQATT and CDR2 SNEGSKA come from the germline V gene (reference sequence). As DNA, the CDR3 is TGCAGTGCTAGAGCTGGTGACTCCTACAATGAGCAGTTCTTC. Its protein product is CSARAGDSYNEQFF.

This chain links TRBV11-2 with TRBJ2-1; no clear D. The CDR3 is 12 amino acids. Germline CDR1 reads SGHAT; CDR2 reads FQNNGV. V was shortened by 8 bases and J by 8 bases, with 13 bases between the two germline ends. The CDR3 here is CASARGSHEQFF. For the CDR3, the DNA is TGTGCCAGCGCCCGAGGTTCGCATGAGCAGTTCTTC.

This clonotype came up a few times. J is TRBJ1-6 and V is TRBV20-1; 7 positions match TRBD1. The CDR3 runs 13 residues. The V gene end was trimmed by 6 bases and the J gene end by 11 bases; junction bases not matched to a gene: 10. The germline V gene encodes CDR1 DFQATT and CDR2 SNEGSKA (reference sequence). The CDR3 DNA reads TGCAGTGCCCTCCCGACAGGGAACCCACCCCTCCACTTT. Residues: CSALPTGNPPLHF.

The rearrangement links TRBV11-2 to TRBJ2-3, with 7 positions matching TRBD1. CDR1 and CDR2 from the germline V gene are SGHAT and FQNNGV. Unmatched junction bases numbered 7, after V lost 1 base and J lost 6 bases. The CDR3 spans 15 residues. CDR3 amino acids: CASSLGRGSSDTQYF. The DNA for the CDR3 is TGTGCCAGCAGCTTAGGCAGGGGGTCCTCGGATACGCAGTATTTT. The full variable domain, completed using reference TRBV11-2 and TRBJ2-3, is EAGVAQSPRYKIIEKRQSVAFWCNPISGHATLYWYQQILGQGPKLLIQFQNNGVVDDSQLPKDRFSAERLKGVDSTLKIQPAKLEDSAVYLCASSLGRGSSDTQYFGPGTRLTVL.

This clonotype was seen many times. The genes are TRBV7-3 and TRBJ2-1; D is perhaps TRBD1 (6 bases). The V end lost 3 bases, the J end lost 4 bases, and 19 bases lay between the germline ends. Looked up from germline, CDR1 is SGHTA and CDR2 is FQGTGA. This CDR3 is 17 amino acids long. The CDR3 bases are TGTGCCAGCAGCTTTTCAGGGCCCGTAAGGGGGTACAATGAGCAGTTCTTC. Amino acid sequence: CASSFSGPVRGYNEQFF.

The chain combines TRBV28 with TRBJ2-1, with TRBD2 matching over 11 bases. Germline V gene data show CDR1 as MDHEN and CDR2 as SYDVKM. Germline trimming cut 4 bases from V and 3 bases from J; bases unmatched to any gene: 2. This CDR3 is 15 amino acids long. In DNA form, the CDR3 reads TGTGCCAGCAGTTCTAGCGGGGGGAACTACAATGAGCAGTTCTTC. It encodes CASSSSGGNYNEQFF. The whole variable domain, filled in from reference TRBV28 and TRBJ2-1, reads DVKVTQSSRYLVKRTGEKVFLECVQDMDHENMFWYRQDPGLGLRLIYFSYDVKMKEKGDIPEGYSVSREKKERFSLILESASTNQTSMYLCASSSSGGNYNEQFFGPGTRLTVL.

CDR3 DNA: TGTGCCAGTGGACTAGCCAGCAATGAGCAGTTCTTC. Amino acid sequence: CASGLASNEQFF. The rearrangement links TRBV28 to TRBJ2-1; 8 bases fit TRBD2. The CDR3 loop spans 12 amino acids. CDR1 is MDHEN, CDR2 SYDVKM, per germline. After removal of 9 bases from V and 6 bases from J, the junction contained 4 bases not matched to a gene.

This clonotype was recorded at least ten times. CDR3 sequence: CATSRDTSELATPDTQYF. The CDR3 DNA reads as TGTGCCACCAGCAGAGATACATCGGAGCTAGCGACCCCAGATACGCAGTATTTT. The chain combines TRBV15 with TRBJ2-3, with TRBD2 as a possible D gene (6 bases). The CDR3 loop spans 18 amino acids. Germline lookup yields CDR1 LNHNV and CDR2 YYDKDF (reference sequence). Trimming stripped 0 bases from V and 4 bases from J, with 20 bases between.

The table lists this clonotype with a few counts. The rearrangement uses TRBV28 and TRBJ2-5; 8 nucleotides line up with TRBD1. The CDR3 has 15 residues. The germline CDR1 and CDR2 sequences are MDHEN and SYDVKM. The junction had 9 bases not matched to a gene; V was cut back by 7 bases and J by 2 bases. The CDR3 region has the DNA TGTGCCAGCACACCTGGGGGACAGGCACAAGAGACCCAGTACTTC. It is translated as CASTPGGQAQETQYF.

This clonotype was detected a few times. This chain uses TRBV7-8 with TRBJ2-5; D is perhaps TRBD2 (5 bases). V dropped 5 bases and J dropped 1 base, with 11 bases sitting between them. Germline CDR1 SGHVS, CDR2 FQNEAQ. There are 14 residues in the CDR3. The chain's CDR3 is CASSGGPSQETQYF. CDR3 bases: TGTGCCAGCAGCGGAGGACCTAGCCAAGAGACCCAGTACTTC.

The table lists this clonotype with a few counts. The chain couples TRBV7-6 to TRBJ2-1; 15 positions agree with TRBD2. V lost 1 base and J lost 9; bases outside the gene matches: 4. This CDR3 region has 16 residues. CDR1 and CDR2 from the germline V gene are SGHVS and FNYEAQ. In DNA form, the CDR3 reads TGTGCCAGCAGCTTAGTCCCGGGACTAGCGGGAGGTGAGCAGTTCTTC. Translating it yields CASSLVPGLAGGEQFF.

This clonotype was detected many times. The chain uses TRBV21-1 and TRBJ2-1. TRBV21-1 is an annotated pseudogene. The CDR3 loop spans 17 amino acids. For the CDR3, the DNA is TGTGCCAGCAGCAAAGTTGGAGCACCCCAATTCGACAATGAGCAGTTCTTC. The encoded protein is CASSKVGAPQFDNEQFF.

CDR3 nucleotide sequence: TGTGCCAGCAGTTTATGGGGGGATAGCAATCAGCCCCAGCATTTT. Its translation is CASSLWGDSNQPQHF. The genes are TRBV28 and TRBJ1-5; tentative D call: TRBD1 (5 bases). CDR3 length: 15 amino acids. Germline lookup yields CDR1 MDHEN and CDR2 SYDVKM. V lost 0 bases and J lost 0, with 6 bases in between. Supplemented by reference TRBV28 and TRBJ1-5, the full variable domain reads DVKVTQSSRYLVKRTGEKVFLECVQDMDHENMFWYRQDPGLGLRLIYFSYDVKMKEKGDIPEGYSVSREKKERFSLILESASTNQTSMYLCASSLWGDSNQPQHFGDGTRLSIL.

This chain uses TRBV7-9 with TRBJ1-1, with 7 nucleotides matching TRBD1. The V segment lost 5 bases and the J segment 4 bases; nucleotides outside the gene matches: 7. Germline V gene data show CDR1 as SEHNR and CDR2 as FQNEAQ (reference sequence). This CDR3 is 14 amino acids long. The DNA for the CDR3 is TGTGCCAGCAGCCCACAGGGGCCGAGCACTGAAGCTTTCTTT. This codes for CASSPQGPSTEAFF. The whole variable domain, remainder taken from reference TRBV7-9 and TRBJ1-1, is DTGVSQNPRHKITKRGQNVTFRCDPISEHNRLYWYRQTLGQGPEFLTYFQNEAQLEKSRLLSDRFSAERPKGSFSTLEIQRTEQGDSAMYLCASSPQGPSTEAFFGQGTRLTVV.

The J gene is TRBJ1-2, the V gene TRBV10-3; 7 nucleotides line up with TRBD1. Looked up from germline, CDR1 is ENHRY and CDR2 is SYGVKD. This CDR3 is 13 amino acids long. Trimming removed 9 bases from V and 2 bases from J; junction bases left unmatched: 6. The CDR3 is CAIYSGQNYGYTF. DNA for the CDR3: TGTGCCATTTACTCGGGACAGAACTATGGCTACACCTTC.

This clonotype was seen ten or more times. V usage is TRBV21-1 and J usage is TRBJ2-1; the D call TRBD2 from the table was never checked on the DNA. TRBV21-1 is a documented pseudogene. CDR3 length: 14 amino acids. CDR3 sequence (DNA): TGTGCCAGCAGCAAAGAGGCTAGCAGAAATGAGCAGTTCTTC. Its protein is CASSKEASRNEQFF.

This clonotype was counted between two and nine times. The chain couples TRBV7-6 to TRBJ1-3, with D unclear. The CDR3 covers 16 residues. Trimming stripped 6 bases from V and 0 bases from J, with 15 bases between. Germline assignment: CDR1 SGHVS and CDR2 FNYEAQ. This chain's CDR3 is CASSPVAGYSGNTIYF. CDR3 DNA: TGTGCCAGCAGTCCGGTCGCCGGTTACTCTGGAAACACCATATATTTT.

This clonotype appeared many times. The rearrangement uses TRBV4-1 and TRBJ1-1, with D hard to call. The CDR3 spans 14 residues. V was cut by 1 base and J by 7 bases, with 13 bases left in between. CDR1 and CDR2 from the germline V gene are MGHRA and YSYEKL. CDR3 loop: CASSQASAGGEAFF. CDR3 nucleotide sequence: TGCGCCAGCAGCCAAGCCTCGGCAGGCGGTGAAGCTTTCTTT.

As concerns this clonotype: A single base separates this from a much larger clone, so it may be a read error. This rearrangement joins TRBV20-1 to TRBJ2-7, with 8 bases fitting TRBD2. V shed 1 base and J 3 bases; nucleotides not matched to a gene: 2. The germline V gene encodes CDR1 DFQATT and CDR2 SNEGSKA (reference sequence). This CDR3 has 13 residues. The CDR3 DNA sequence: TGCAGTGCTAGAGTGGGACTAGTCTACGAGCAGTACTTC. Protein sequence: CSARVGLVYEQYF.

V gene TRBV3-1 combines with J gene TRBJ2-3, with D perhaps assigned TRBD1 or TRBD2 (6 bases each). Germline V lookup: CDR1 LGHDT, CDR2 YNNKEL (reference sequence). Trimming removed 3 bases from V and 4 bases from J, with 14 bases in between. The CDR3 loop spans 15 amino acids. CDR3 DNA: TGTGCCAGCAGCCATCCTGGGGGGCTCTCAGATACGCAGTATTTT. Protein: CASSHPGGLSDTQYF.